This T cell receptor (beta chain) emerged from a study of sequential checkpoint blockade in melanoma. The CDR3 sequence is 15 residues long. J was trimmed by 7 bases and V by 3 bases; bases with no gene match: 5. The germline V gene encodes CDR1 SGHTA and CDR2 FQGNSA. TCRdb's copy holds only in-frame clones and misses some; the assay was immunoSEQ multiplex PCR. The sample shows 20,000 to 25,000 clones, 55% to 70% of them seen only once. Treatment in this sample: randomized to nivolumab then ipilimumab (arm A) or the reverse (arm B). The sequence was obtained from a human donor with melanoma. The material was CD8+ T cells sorted from blood (inferred from file names), obtained from a patient given nivolumab and ipilimumab in sequence. The chain recombines TRBV7-2 with TRBJ1-5; 11 nucleotides align to TRBD1. CDR3 sequence reads: CASSFGQGAWQPQHF. DNA of the CDR3: TGTGCCAGCAGCTTTGGACAGGGGGCTTGGCAGCCCCAGCATTTT.